This T cell receptor (beta chain) was profiled in a study of cytomegalovirus exposure and HLA in healthy donors. Germline lookup yields CDR1 SEHNR and CDR2 FQNEAQ (reference sequence). The CDR3 is 14 residues long. Trimming pared 1 base from V and 1 base from J, leaving 8 bases between. Nominally healthy donors were sampled, though unrecorded immune exposures were likely. Study-level findings and limits: Using a false discovery rate of 0.05, a later analysis showed that 16,951 TCR beta sequences were associated with HLA alleles. A prior analysis recorded that most TCR beta V segments were productive about 90% or about 30% of the time. Most sequenced TCRs were rare (though some public TCRs occurred in many donors).

Comment on this clone: Its antigen is not identified.

PCR amplification relied on 60 Vbeta primers (plus 13 Jbeta primers). Profiling relied on immunoSEQ multiplex PCR, and the TCRdb table lists in-frame clones only, not all of them. There are over 250,000 clones in the sample; roughly 89% occur only once, and 3.5% to 4.5% lies in the top ten. The TCR originated in a middle-aged man in good health and CMV-seropositive. The chain couples TRBV7-9 to TRBJ2-7; D may be TRBD1 (5 bases). The source material was PBMCs. CDR3 in DNA: TGTGCCAGCAGCTTAGTTGACAGTTCCTACGAGCAGTACTTC. Residues: CASSLVDSSYEQYF.